The sequence of this T cell receptor (beta chain) was determined in a study of cytomegalovirus exposure and HLA in healthy donors. General study points: Sequencing probably produced one cluster of sequence variants that were highly shared. Among TCR sequences, most were rare, though some public TCRs appeared in many donors. According to the study, roughly 160 TCR beta chains were cytomegalovirus-associated.

Both 60 Vbeta primers and 13 Jbeta primers went into the PCR. Per the study methods: A follow-up analysis tallied around 80 million unique TCR beta chains, about 11 million shared. This table comes from immunoSEQ multiplex PCR, and its TCRdb copy is limited to in-frame clones, with some not included. Clonal size and the V and J genes are those of that table, whereas D and trimming came from the DNA. The sample yields some 140,000 clones, approximately 80% seen once. The CDR3 extends over 16 amino acids. Looked up from germline, CDR1 is SGHRS and CDR2 is YFSETQ. The junction had 6 bases not matched to a gene; V was cut back by 0 bases and J by 2 bases. Worth noting for this clone: Its antigen is not identified.

Source material: PBMCs. V usage is TRBV5-1 and J usage is TRBJ2-7, with TRBD1 matching over 9 bases. The sequence was obtained from a woman in her 50s in good health and CMV-seropositive. The CDR3 DNA sequence: TGCGCCAGCAGCTTGGCTGGGACAGGGACGCCCTACGAGCAGTACTTC. Translation gives CASSLAGTGTPYEQYF.